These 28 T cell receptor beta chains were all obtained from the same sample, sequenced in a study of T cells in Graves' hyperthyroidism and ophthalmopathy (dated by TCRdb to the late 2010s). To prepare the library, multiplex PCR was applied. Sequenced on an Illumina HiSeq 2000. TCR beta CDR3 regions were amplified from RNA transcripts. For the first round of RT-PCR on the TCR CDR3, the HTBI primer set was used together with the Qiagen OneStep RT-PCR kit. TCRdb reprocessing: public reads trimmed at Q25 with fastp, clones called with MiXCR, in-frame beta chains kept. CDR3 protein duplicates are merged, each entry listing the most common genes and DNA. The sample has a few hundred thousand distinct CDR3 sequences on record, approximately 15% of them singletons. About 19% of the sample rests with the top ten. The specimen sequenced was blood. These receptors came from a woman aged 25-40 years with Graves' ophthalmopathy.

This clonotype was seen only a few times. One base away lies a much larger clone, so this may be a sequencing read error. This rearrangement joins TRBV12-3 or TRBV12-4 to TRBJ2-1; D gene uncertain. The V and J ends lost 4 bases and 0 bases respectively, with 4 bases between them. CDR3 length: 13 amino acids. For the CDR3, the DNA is TGTGCCAGCAGTTACGTCTCCTACAATGAGCAGTTCTTC. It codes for CASSYVSYNEQFF.

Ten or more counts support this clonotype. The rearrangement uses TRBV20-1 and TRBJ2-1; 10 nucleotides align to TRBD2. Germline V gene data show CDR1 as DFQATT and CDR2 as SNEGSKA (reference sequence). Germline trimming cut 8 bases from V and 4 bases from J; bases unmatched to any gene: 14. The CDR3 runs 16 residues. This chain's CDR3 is CSHRPHSGGRYNEQFF. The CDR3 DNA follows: TGCAGTCATCGTCCGCATAGCGGGGGGAGGTACAATGAGCAGTTCTTC.

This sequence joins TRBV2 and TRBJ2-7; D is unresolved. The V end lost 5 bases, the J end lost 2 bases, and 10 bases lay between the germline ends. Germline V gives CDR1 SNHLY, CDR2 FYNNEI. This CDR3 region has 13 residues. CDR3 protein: CASSLHGPYEQYF. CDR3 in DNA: TGTGCCAGCAGTTTACACGGCCCCTACGAGCAGTACTTC. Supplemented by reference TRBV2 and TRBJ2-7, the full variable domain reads EPEVTQTPSHQVTQMGQEVILRCVPISNHLYFYWYRQILGQKVEFLVSFYNNEISEKSEIFDDQFSVERPDGSNFTLKIRSTKLEDSAMYFCASSLHGPYEQYFGPGTRLTVT.

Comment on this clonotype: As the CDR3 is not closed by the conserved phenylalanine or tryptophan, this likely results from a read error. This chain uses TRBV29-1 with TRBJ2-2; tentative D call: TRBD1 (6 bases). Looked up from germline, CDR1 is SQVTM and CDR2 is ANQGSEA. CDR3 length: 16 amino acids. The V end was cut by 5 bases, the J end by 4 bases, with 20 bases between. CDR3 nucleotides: TGCAGCGTTATACAGGGTAGACCTTTTAGCACCGGGGAGCTGTTTCTT. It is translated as CSVIQGRPFSTGELFL.

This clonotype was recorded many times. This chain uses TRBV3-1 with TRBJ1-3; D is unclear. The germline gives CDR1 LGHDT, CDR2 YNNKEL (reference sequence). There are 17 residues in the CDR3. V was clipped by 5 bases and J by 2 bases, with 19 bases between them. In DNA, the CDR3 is TGTGCCAGCAGCTCTTTCGCATGGGTAGAGGCTGGAAACACCATATATTTT. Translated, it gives CASSSFAWVEAGNTIYF.

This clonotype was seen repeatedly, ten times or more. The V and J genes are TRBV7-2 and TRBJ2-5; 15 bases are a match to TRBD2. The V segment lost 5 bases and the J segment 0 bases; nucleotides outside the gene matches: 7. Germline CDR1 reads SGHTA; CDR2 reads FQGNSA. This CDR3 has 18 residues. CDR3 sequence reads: CASSHGTSGGSYQETQYF. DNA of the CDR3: TGTGCCAGCAGCCACGGGACTAGCGGGGGGTCGTACCAAGAGACCCAGTACTTC.

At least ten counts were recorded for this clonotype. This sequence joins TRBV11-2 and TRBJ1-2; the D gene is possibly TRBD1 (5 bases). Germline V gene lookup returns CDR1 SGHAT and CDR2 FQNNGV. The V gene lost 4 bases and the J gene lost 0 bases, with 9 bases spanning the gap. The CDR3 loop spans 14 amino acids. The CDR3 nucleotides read TGTGCCAGCAGCTCCGCAGGGTCTAACTATGGCTACACCTTC. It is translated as CASSSAGSNYGYTF.

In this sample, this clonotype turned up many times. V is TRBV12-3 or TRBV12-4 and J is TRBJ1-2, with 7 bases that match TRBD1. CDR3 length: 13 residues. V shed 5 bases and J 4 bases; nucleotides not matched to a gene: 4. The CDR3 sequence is CASSKTGIYGYTF. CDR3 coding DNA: TGTGCCAGCAGTAAGACAGGGATCTATGGCTACACCTTC.

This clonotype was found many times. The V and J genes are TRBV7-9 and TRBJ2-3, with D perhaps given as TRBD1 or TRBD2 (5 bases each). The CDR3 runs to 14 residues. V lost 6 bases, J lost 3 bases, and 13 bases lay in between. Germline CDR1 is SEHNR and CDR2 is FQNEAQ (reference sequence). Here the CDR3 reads CASRPGAGTDTQYF. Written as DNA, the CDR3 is TGTGCCAGCAGGCCCGGGGCTGGAACAGATACGCAGTATTTT. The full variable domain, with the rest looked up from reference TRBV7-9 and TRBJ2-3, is DTGVSQNPRHKITKRGQNVTFRCDPISEHNRLYWYRQTLGQGPEFLTYFQNEAQLEKSRLLSDRFSAERPKGSFSTLEIQRTEQGDSAMYLCASRPGAGTDTQYFGPGTRLTVL.

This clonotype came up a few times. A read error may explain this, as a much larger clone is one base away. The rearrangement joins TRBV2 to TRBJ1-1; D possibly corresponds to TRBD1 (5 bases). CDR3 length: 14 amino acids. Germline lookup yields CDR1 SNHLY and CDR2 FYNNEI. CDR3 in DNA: TGTGCCAGCAGTGTCGGGGCGGAAGGCGCTGAAGCTTGCTTT. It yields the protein CASSVGAEGAEACF.

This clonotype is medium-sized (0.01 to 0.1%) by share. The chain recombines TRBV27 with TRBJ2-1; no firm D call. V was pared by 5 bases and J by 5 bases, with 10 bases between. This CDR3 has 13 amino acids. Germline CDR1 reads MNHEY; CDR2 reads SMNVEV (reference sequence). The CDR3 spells CASSPNGDNEQFF. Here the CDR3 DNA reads TGTGCCAGCAGTCCGAATGGGGACAATGAGCAGTTCTTC.

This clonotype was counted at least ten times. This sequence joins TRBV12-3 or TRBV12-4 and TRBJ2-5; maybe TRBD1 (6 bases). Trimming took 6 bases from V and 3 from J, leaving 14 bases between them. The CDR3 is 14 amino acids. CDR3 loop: CASSPGTTKETQYF. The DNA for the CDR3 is TGTGCCAGCAGCCCCGGGACAACCAAAGAGACCCAGTACTTC.

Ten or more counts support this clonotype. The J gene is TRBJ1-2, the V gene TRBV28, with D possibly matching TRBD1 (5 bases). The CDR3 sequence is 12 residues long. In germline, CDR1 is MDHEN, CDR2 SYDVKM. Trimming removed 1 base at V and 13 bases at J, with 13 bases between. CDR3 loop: CASSLSRGIRTF. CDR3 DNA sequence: TGTGCCAGCAGTTTATCGAGGGGAATACGCACCTTC.

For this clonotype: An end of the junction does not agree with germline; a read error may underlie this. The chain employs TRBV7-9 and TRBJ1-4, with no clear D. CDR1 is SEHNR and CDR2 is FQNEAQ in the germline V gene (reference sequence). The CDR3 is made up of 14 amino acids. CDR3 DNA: TGTGCCAGCAGCTTCCGGGCAACTAATGAAGAACTGTTTTTT. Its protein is CASSFRATNEELFF.

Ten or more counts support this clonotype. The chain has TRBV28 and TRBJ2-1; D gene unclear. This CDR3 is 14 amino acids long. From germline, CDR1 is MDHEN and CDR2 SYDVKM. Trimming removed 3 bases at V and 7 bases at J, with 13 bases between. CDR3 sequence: CASSFISYNNEQFF. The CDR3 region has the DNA TGTGCCAGCAGTTTTATCAGTTACAATAATGAGCAGTTCTTC.

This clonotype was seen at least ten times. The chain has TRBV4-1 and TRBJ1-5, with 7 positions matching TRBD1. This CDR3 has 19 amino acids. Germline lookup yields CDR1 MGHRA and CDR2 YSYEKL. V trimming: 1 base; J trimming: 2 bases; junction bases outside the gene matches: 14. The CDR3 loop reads CASSQGARQGTFGNQPQHF. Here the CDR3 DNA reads TGCGCCAGCAGCCAAGGGGCCCGACAGGGCACATTTGGCAATCAGCCCCAGCATTTT.

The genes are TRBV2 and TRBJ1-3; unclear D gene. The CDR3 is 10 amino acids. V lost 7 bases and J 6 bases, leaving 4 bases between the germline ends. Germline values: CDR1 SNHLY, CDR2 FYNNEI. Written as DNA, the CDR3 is TGTGCCAGCATCCAAAACACCATATATTTT. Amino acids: CASIQNTIYF.

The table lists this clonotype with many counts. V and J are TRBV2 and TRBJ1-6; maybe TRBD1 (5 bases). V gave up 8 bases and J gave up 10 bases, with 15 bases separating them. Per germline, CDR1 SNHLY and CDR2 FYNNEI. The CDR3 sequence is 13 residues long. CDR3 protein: CASSPGHESPLHF. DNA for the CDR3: TGTGCCAGCTCACCAGGGCACGAGTCACCCCTCCACTTT.

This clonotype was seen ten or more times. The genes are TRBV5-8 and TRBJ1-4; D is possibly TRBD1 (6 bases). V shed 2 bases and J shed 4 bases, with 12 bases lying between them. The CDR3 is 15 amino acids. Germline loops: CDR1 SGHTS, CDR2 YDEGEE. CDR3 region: CASSFLTGVNEKLFF. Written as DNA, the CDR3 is TGTGCCAGCAGCTTCCTGACAGGAGTTAATGAAAAACTGTTTTTT.

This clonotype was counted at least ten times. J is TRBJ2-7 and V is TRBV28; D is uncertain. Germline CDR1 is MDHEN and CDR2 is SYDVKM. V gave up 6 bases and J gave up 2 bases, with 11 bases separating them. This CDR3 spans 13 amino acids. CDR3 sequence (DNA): TGTGCCAGCAGGAGACTGACGCCCTACGAGCAGTACTTC. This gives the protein CASRRLTPYEQYF.

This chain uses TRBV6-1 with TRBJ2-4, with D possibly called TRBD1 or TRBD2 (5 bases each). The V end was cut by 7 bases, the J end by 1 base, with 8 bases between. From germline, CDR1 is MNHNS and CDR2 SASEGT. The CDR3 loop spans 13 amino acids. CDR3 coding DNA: TGTGCCAGCATTGGGGGTGCCAAAAACATTCAGTACTTC. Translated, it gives CASIGGAKNIQYF.

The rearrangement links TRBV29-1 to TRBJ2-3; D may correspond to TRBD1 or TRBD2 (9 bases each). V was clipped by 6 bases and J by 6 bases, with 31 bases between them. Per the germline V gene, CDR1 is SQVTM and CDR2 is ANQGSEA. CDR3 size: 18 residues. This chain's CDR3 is CSVAGTGRIGGGADTQYF. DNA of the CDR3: TGCAGCGTGGCCGGGACAGGGAGAATTGGCGGGGGGGCGGATACGCAGTATTTT.

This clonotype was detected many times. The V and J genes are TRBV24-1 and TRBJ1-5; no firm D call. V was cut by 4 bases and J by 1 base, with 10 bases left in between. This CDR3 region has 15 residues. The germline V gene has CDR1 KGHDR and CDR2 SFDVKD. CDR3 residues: CATSEEVDSNQPQHF. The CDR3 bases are TGTGCCACCAGTGAAGAGGTGGACAGCAATCAGCCCCAGCATTTT.

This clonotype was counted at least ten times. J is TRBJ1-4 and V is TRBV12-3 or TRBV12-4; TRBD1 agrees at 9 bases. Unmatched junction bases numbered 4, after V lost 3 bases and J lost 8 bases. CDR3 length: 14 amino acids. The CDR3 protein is CASSFRDRDEKLFF. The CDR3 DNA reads TGTGCCAGCAGTTTCCGGGACAGGGACGAAAAACTGTTTTTT.

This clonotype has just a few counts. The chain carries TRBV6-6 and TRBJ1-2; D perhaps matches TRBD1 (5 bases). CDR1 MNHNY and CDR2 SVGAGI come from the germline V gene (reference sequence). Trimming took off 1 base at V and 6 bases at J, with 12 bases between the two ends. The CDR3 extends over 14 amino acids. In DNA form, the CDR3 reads TGTGCCAGCAGTTACTTGCAGGCGGGGCATGGCTACACCTTC. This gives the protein CASSYLQAGHGYTF.

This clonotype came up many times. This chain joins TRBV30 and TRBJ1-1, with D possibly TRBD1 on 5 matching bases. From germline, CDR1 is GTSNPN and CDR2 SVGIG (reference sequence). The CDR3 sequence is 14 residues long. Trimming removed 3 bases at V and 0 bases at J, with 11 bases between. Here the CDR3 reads CAWSRGSMNTEAFF. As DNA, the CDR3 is TGTGCCTGGAGCCGGGGCAGCATGAACACTGAAGCTTTCTTT.

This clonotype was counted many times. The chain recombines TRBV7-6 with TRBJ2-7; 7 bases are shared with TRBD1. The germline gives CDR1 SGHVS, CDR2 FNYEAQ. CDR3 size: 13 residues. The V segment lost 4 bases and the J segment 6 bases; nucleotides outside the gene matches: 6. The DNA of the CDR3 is TGTGCCAGCAGCTCCAACAGGGGTGGCGAGCAGTACTTC. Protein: CASSSNRGGEQYF.

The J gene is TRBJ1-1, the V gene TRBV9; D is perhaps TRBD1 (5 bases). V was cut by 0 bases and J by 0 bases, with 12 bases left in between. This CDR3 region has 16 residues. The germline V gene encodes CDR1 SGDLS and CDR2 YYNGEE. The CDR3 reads CASSVGQPPMNTEAFF. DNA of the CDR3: TGTGCCAGCAGCGTAGGACAGCCCCCTATGAACACTGAAGCTTTCTTT.